This TCR beta chain was captured by sequencing in a study of blood T cell repertoires in COVID-19. The overall study: T cells, B-cell-depleted T cells, or PBMCs provided the cDNA or gDNA that served as material.

This CDR3 region has 15 residues. Germline V gives CDR1 MNHEY, CDR2 SMNVEV (reference sequence). V lost 0 bases and J 4 bases, leaving 10 bases between the germline ends. Original data processing: Estimation of nucleated cell counts was performed using reference gene primer amplification. Profiling relied on immunoSEQ multiplex PCR, and the TCRdb table lists in-frame clones only, not all of them. V and J calls and clone size are those listed in that table; D and trimming were worked out from the DNA. The sample lists about 27,000 clones, approximately 72% seen once, with 7.3% in the top ten. The sequence derives from a man in his sixties with active or convalescent COVID-19. This chain connects TRBV27 to TRBJ1-5, with unresolved D. Sequenced input: peripheral blood. CDR3 in DNA: TGTGCCAGCAGTTTATCTGTGGCAAGTAATCAGCCCCAGCATTTT. Translated: CASSLSVASNQPQHF.